These 27 T cell receptor beta chains were all obtained from the same sample, sequenced in a study of regulatory T cells in long-lasting Graves disease. Sample time point: newly diagnosed GD, antithyroid drugs for less than 3 months. TCR sequences were obtained from RNA taken from PBMCs. Arm-PCR of CDR3 regions and iRepertoire HTBI primers were used to build TCR beta libraries. A single record per CDR3 protein comes from TCRdb applying MiXCR to the multiplex PCR reads. The profile shows roughly 510,000 distinct CDR3 sequences, about 16% of them singletons. This sample also belongs to another study, concerning T cells in Graves' hyperthyroidism and ophthalmopathy.

Source: peripheral blood mononuclear cells (PBMCs), taken at new diagnosis, from a patient treated with antithyroid drugs. Every receptor here comes from a man aged 18-30 years with Graves disease.

This clonotype showed up many times. The chain carries TRBV24-1 and TRBJ1-4; a weak D match, TRBD1 (5 bases). The CDR3 spans 19 residues. From germline, CDR1 is KGHDR and CDR2 SFDVKD. Trimming pared 1 base from V and 0 bases from J, leaving 17 bases between. The CDR3 sequence: CATSDFSRGEHATNEKLFF. As DNA, the CDR3 is TGTGCCACCAGTGATTTTAGCCGGGGGGAACATGCAACTAATGAAAAACTGTTTTTT.

This clonotype showed up many times. V usage is TRBV24-1 and J usage is TRBJ2-7, with D unresolved. The CDR3 totals 14 residues. Trimming stripped 3 bases from V and 5 bases from J, with 13 bases between. In germline, CDR1 is KGHDR, CDR2 SFDVKD. CDR3 bases: TGTGCCACCAGTGATACTCGGGCCGCGAACGAGCAGTACTTC. Protein: CATSDTRAANEQYF.

Details on this clonotype: A much larger clone sits a single nucleotide away, making a read error possible. V usage is TRBV9 and J usage is TRBJ2-1; TRBD2 matches at 10 bases. The CDR3 sequence is 18 residues long. Germline CDR1 and CDR2: SGDLS and YYNGEE. In DNA, the CDR3 is TGTGCCAGCAGCCTACGACCTGCTAGCGGGAGTAGTGACAATAAGCAGTTCTTC. It codes for CASSLRPASGSSDNKQFF.

This clonotype was seen a handful of times. The rearrangement joins TRBV19 to TRBJ2-1; 7 bases agree with TRBD2. This CDR3 has 16 residues. With V trimmed by 4 bases and J by 1 base, 7 bases remained unmatched. From germline, CDR1 is LNHDA and CDR2 SQIVND (reference sequence). CDR3 amino acids: CASSTRLADSYNEQFF. The CDR3 DNA reads TGTGCCAGTAGTACTCGACTAGCAGATTCCTACAATGAGCAGTTCTTC.

V usage is TRBV7-8 and J usage is TRBJ2-5; D is possibly TRBD1 (6 bases). V was pared by 5 bases and J by 3 bases, with 19 bases between. CDR1 is SGHVS, CDR2 FQNEAQ, per germline. This CDR3 has 16 amino acids. In DNA form, the CDR3 reads TGTGCCAGCAGCCCTCCCCCGGGACAAACCAAAGAGACCCAGTACTTC. Its protein is CASSPPPGQTKETQYF.

This clonotype turned up a few times. The CDR3 bases are TGTGCCAGCAGCTTAGATTGGGGTAGCGGGCTCAATGAGCAGTTCTTC. Amino acids: CASSLDWGSGLNEQFF. This chain uses TRBV7-9 with TRBJ2-1, with TRBD2 matching 7 bases. Germline loops: CDR1 SEHNR, CDR2 FQNEAQ (reference sequence). V shed 1 base, J shed 6 bases, and the junction held 9 bases outside the gene matches. This CDR3 is built from 16 residues. Using reference TRBV7-9 and TRBJ2-1 for the parts outside the CDR3, the full variable domain is DTGVSQNPRHKITKRGQNVTFRCDPISEHNRLYWYRQTLGQGPEFLTYFQNEAQLEKSRLLSDRFSAERPKGSFSTLEIQRTEQGDSAMYLCASSLDWGSGLNEQFFGPGTRLTVL.

The chain employs TRBV20-1 and TRBJ2-1; 9 positions match TRBD2. V dropped 5 bases and J dropped 8; count of bases not matched to a gene: 19. The CDR3 length is 17 residues. The germline CDR1 and CDR2 sequences are DFQATT and SNEGSKA (reference sequence). CDR3: CSAPLISGSGGFDEQFF. As DNA, the CDR3 is TGCAGTGCTCCTCTCATTAGCGGGAGTGGGGGTTTTGATGAGCAGTTCTTC.

This clonotype has a single count. This chain uses TRBV5-5 with TRBJ1-2; 7 bases map to TRBD1. CDR1 and CDR2 (germline): SGHKS, YYEKEE (reference sequence). V lost 0 bases to trimming and J lost 2 bases; unmatched junction nucleotides: 4. This CDR3 comprises 15 residues. The CDR3, as DNA: TGTGCCAGCAGCTTGGGACAGGGAAACAACTATGGCTACACCTTC. This codes for CASSLGQGNNYGYTF.

The sample holds many counts of this clonotype. V usage is TRBV7-6 and J usage is TRBJ1-2; D remains unclear. Germline CDR1 SGHVS, CDR2 FNYEAQ. The CDR3 runs 13 residues. Trimming stripped 1 base from V and 2 bases from J, with 5 bases between. CDR3 region: CASSLEENYGYTF. DNA of the CDR3: TGTGCCAGCAGCTTAGAGGAGAACTATGGCTACACCTTC.

This clonotype was counted many times. The V call is TRBV11-1, the J call TRBJ1-1, with unresolved D. The CDR3 extends over 13 amino acids. V lost 6 bases and J lost 11, with 19 bases in between. Germline V CDR1 and CDR2: SGHAT, FQDESV (reference sequence). CDR3 coding DNA: TGTGCCAGCAGTCGACTCGGACGTGGTGCCGCTTTCTTT. Its protein is CASSRLGRGAAFF.

The chain combines TRBV7-9 with TRBJ2-1, with 15 nucleotides matching TRBD2. This CDR3 spans 16 amino acids. J was trimmed by 6 bases and V by 5 bases; bases with no gene match: 5. CDR1 SEHNR and CDR2 FQNEAQ come from the germline V gene (reference sequence). The CDR3: CASSQPGLAGGNEQFF. The DNA for the CDR3 is TGTGCCAGCAGCCAGCCGGGACTAGCGGGAGGCAATGAGCAGTTCTTC.

This clonotype occurred a few times. Compared with germline, one end of the junction differs, possibly owing to a read error. In DNA form, the CDR3 reads TGTGCTAGCAGCTTATCAGGTGGCCGCCCGAGGGACACTGAAGCTTTCTTT. It encodes CASSLSGGRPRDTEAFF. The gene calls are TRBV7-7 and TRBJ1-1; no reliable D call. The CDR3 has 17 residues. Per germline, CDR1 SSHAT and CDR2 FNYEAQ (reference sequence). Drawing the rest from reference TRBV7-7 and TRBJ1-1, the complete variable domain is GAGVSQSPRYKVTKRGQDVTLRCDPISSHATLYWYQQALGQGPEFLTYFNYEAQPDKSGLPSDRFSAERPEGSISTLTIQRTEQRDSAMYRCASSLSGGRPRDTEAFFGQGTRLTVV.

The V gene is TRBV3-1, the J gene TRBJ2-3; D gene unclear. V lost 5 bases to trimming and J lost 7 bases, with 13 bases between them. Germline V gene lookup returns CDR1 LGHDT and CDR2 YNNKEL (reference sequence). The CDR3 has 13 amino acids. The CDR3 DNA reads TGTGCCAGCAGCTTGTGGGGTTCAAATACGCAGTATTTT. Translated: CASSLWGSNTQYF.

This clonotype was recorded at least ten times. This chain joins TRBV5-1 and TRBJ2-7; 7 bases map to TRBD1. Germline lookup yields CDR1 SGHRS and CDR2 YFSETQ. The CDR3 length is 15 residues. The V and J ends lost 2 bases and 5 bases, in that order; junction bases with no gene match: 10. CDR3 coding DNA: TGCGCCAGCAGCTTATTGCCACAGGGGACGGACGAGCAGTACTTC. Translating it yields CASSLLPQGTDEQYF.

This clonotype was seen ten or more times. This chain connects TRBV12-3 or TRBV12-4 to TRBJ1-1; D gene ambiguous. The ends were cut back, 5 bases at V and 1 base at J, with 14 bases in the middle. This CDR3 is built from 15 residues. The CDR3: CASSLRSIPNTEAFF. CDR3 coding DNA: TGTGCCAGCAGTCTGCGGTCGATACCGAACACTGAAGCTTTCTTT.

This clonotype has only one observation. J is TRBJ1-1 and V is TRBV19; 9 positions match TRBD1. The V and J ends lost 2 bases and 7 bases, in that order; junction bases with no gene match: 5. The CDR3 is 14 amino acids. Germline loops: CDR1 LNHDA, CDR2 SQIVND (reference sequence). Here the CDR3 DNA reads TGTGCCAGTAGTATAACCCCGACAGGGGGTGAAGCTTTCTTT. It yields the protein CASSITPTGGEAFF.

This clonotype appeared a few times. V gene TRBV12-3 or TRBV12-4 combines with J gene TRBJ2-7; 10 bases are shared with TRBD2. V lost 6 bases and J lost 9; bases outside the gene matches: 11. This CDR3 contains 14 residues. As DNA, the CDR3 is TGTGCCAGCAGACAAGGGCTAGCGGGAGTTAGGCAGTACTTC. Amino acid sequence: CASRQGLAGVRQYF.

This clonotype occurred a few times. This sequence joins TRBV29-1 and TRBJ2-1, with 9 bases matching TRBD2. Per the germline V gene, CDR1 is SQVTM and CDR2 is ANQGSEA. With V trimmed by 3 bases and J by 7 bases, 13 bases remained unmatched. The CDR3 loop spans 16 amino acids. CDR3 loop: CSVEGSGREGLNEQFF. The CDR3 DNA follows: TGCAGCGTTGAGGGGAGCGGGCGGGAGGGCCTTAATGAGCAGTTCTTC.

There are a few counts of this clonotype. The chain recombines TRBV5-5 with TRBJ2-1; TRBD2 aligns across 9 bases. CDR1 and CDR2 from the germline V gene are SGHKS and YYEKEE (reference sequence). This CDR3 spans 17 amino acids. The trim removed 0 bases at V and 8 bases at J, leaving 12 bases unmatched. CDR3 sequence (DNA): TGTGCCAGCAGCTTGGGAACTAGCGGGCCCCACGTCGATGAGCAGTTCTTC. Translating it yields CASSLGTSGPHVDEQFF.

As regards this clonotype: A read error may be the cause here, since a much bigger clone is one base away. V usage is TRBV11-3 and J usage is TRBJ2-3; 9 positions match TRBD2. This CDR3 is 14 amino acids long. Germline lookup yields CDR1 SGHNT and CDR2 YENEEA. The V and J ends lost 3 bases and 4 bases, in that order; junction bases with no gene match: 2. The CDR3 nucleotides read TGTGCCAGCAGCTTTAGCGGGAGTCCAGATACGCAGTATTTT. Encoded protein: CASSFSGSPDTQYF. The variable domain in full, with the rest retrieved from reference TRBV11-3 and TRBJ2-3, is EAGVVQSPRYKIIEKKQPVAFWCNPISGHNTLYWYLQNLGQGPELLIRYENEEAVDDSQLPKDRFSAERLKGVDSTLKIQPAELGDSAVYLCASSFSGSPDTQYFGPGTRLTVL.

The V call is TRBV6-5, the J call TRBJ1-4, with TRBD1 matching 10 bases. This CDR3 is 17 amino acids long. J lost 6 bases, V lost 4 bases, and 11 bases had no gene match. CDR1 MNHEY and CDR2 SVGAGI come from the germline V gene. CDR3 nucleotides: TGTGCCAGCAGTTCCGACACGGGACAGGGGACCCATGAAAAACTGTTTTTT. Residues: CASSSDTGQGTHEKLFF.

This chain links TRBV25-1 with TRBJ2-2, with 10 bases identical to TRBD1. Germline CDR1 is MGHDK and CDR2 is SYGVNS. The V segment lost 5 bases and the J segment 3 bases; nucleotides outside the gene matches: 6. The CDR3 runs 16 residues. The CDR3 DNA reads TGTGCCAGCAGTTTTGGGACAGGGGCGGACACCGGGGAGCTGTTTTTT. This translates into CASSFGTGADTGELFF.

The table lists this clonotype with many counts. This chain's CDR3 is CASMDRGNQPQHF. As DNA, the CDR3 is TGTGCCAGCATGGACAGGGGCAATCAGCCCCAGCATTTT. The rearrangement links TRBV2 to TRBJ1-5, with TRBD1 matching 8 bases. V lost 7 bases to trimming and J lost 2 bases; unmatched junction nucleotides: 1. The germline V gene encodes CDR1 SNHLY and CDR2 FYNNEI. The length of the CDR3 is 13 residues.

About this clonotype: The junction departs from the called germline gene at one end, perhaps through a read error. The chain uses TRBV3-1 and TRBJ1-1, with TRBD1 identical over 8 bases. This CDR3 has 16 residues. Germline-derived CDR1 and CDR2 are LGHDT and YNNKEL (reference sequence). The CDR3 nucleotides are TGTGCCGGCAGCCTCTACGGGGCAGGGGGCATCACTGAAGCTTTCTTT. This encodes CAGSLYGAGGITEAFF.

This clonotype was detected ten times or more. The rearrangement uses TRBV12-3 or TRBV12-4 and TRBJ2-2, with 8 bases lining up with TRBD2. CDR3 length equals 15 residues. The V and J ends lost 8 bases and 4 bases, in that order; junction bases with no gene match: 9. CDR3 DNA sequence: TGTGCCAGCCGAGGGCTAGCGGGTGTCACCGGGGAGCTGTTTTTT. The encoded protein is CASRGLAGVTGELFF.

This clonotype occurred a few times. The J gene is TRBJ2-1, the V gene TRBV5-1, with 7 bases aligning to TRBD2. V dropped 3 bases and J dropped 7; count of bases not matched to a gene: 10. CDR3 length equals 15 residues. Germline V lookup: CDR1 SGHRS, CDR2 YFSETQ. CDR3 region: CASSSRGGGWNEQFF. The DNA of the CDR3 is TGCGCCAGCAGCTCCCGTGGGGGGGGTTGGAATGAGCAGTTCTTC.

This clonotype was recorded many times. The chain recombines TRBV28 with TRBJ2-5; 9 nucleotides line up with TRBD2. Germline-derived CDR1 and CDR2 are MDHEN and SYDVKM. This CDR3 comprises 18 residues. J gave up 5 bases and V 3 bases, and 16 bases lay outside the gene matches. The CDR3 spells CASSFLGWAGGPWETQYF. DNA for the CDR3: TGTGCCAGCAGTTTTTTGGGTTGGGCGGGAGGGCCATGGGAGACCCAGTACTTC.